The next 23 T cell receptor beta chains were all read from a single sample in a study of T-cell reconstitution after alpha-beta-depleted transplantation in children. Unique molecular identifiers were used in preparing the TCRbeta library. TCRdb passed the PCR reads through MiXCR, listing each CDR3 protein once. This sample has over 150,000 distinct CDR3 sequences, with 5% to 7.5% found just once. The sample was PBMCs, taken before TCRalphabeta/CD19-depleted stem cell transplant. These receptors came from a girl under three years old with combined immunodeficiency, due to receive a stem cell transplant.

This clonotype appeared many times. At one end, the junction sequence differs from germline, possibly due to a read error. This sequence joins TRBV24-1 and TRBJ2-1; tentative D call: TRBD2 (5 bases). The V gene's germline CDR1 is KGHDR and CDR2 SFDVKD. The CDR3 consists of 13 residues. The CDR3, as DNA: TGTGCCACCAGTTCGGCGGGCTACGATGAGCAGTTCTTC. Its protein product is CATSSAGYDEQFF.

The V and J genes are TRBV5-1 and TRBJ2-7; tentatively, D is TRBD2 (6 bases). V gave up 0 bases and J gave up 5 bases, with 18 bases separating them. Looked up from germline, CDR1 is SGHRS and CDR2 is YFSETQ. The CDR3 length is 16 residues. CDR3 loop: CASSLDEGIGEDEQYF. The CDR3, as DNA: TGCGCCAGCAGCTTGGATGAGGGGATCGGGGAGGACGAGCAGTACTTC.

This chain connects TRBV18 to TRBJ1-2; 9 positions match TRBD1. Germline CDR1 is KGHSH and CDR2 is LQKENI. The ends lost 4 bases at V and 3 bases at J; junction bases unmatched: 3. CDR3 size: 14 residues. For the CDR3, the DNA is TGTGCCAGCTCACAGGACAGGGGAGACTATGGCTACACCTTC. It codes for CASSQDRGDYGYTF. The full variable domain, its missing parts supplied by reference TRBV18 and TRBJ1-2, is NAGVMQNPRHLVRRRGQEARLRCSPMKGHSHVYWYRQLPEEGLKFMVYLQKENIIDESGMPKERFSAEFPKEGPSILRIQQVVRGDSAAYFCASSQDRGDYGYTFGSGTRLTVV.

At least ten counts were recorded for this clonotype. The CDR3 region is CASSQGTSSYEQYF. In nucleotides, the CDR3 is TGCGCCAGCAGCCAAGGGACTAGCTCCTACGAGCAGTACTTC. The gene calls are TRBV4-3 and TRBJ2-7; TRBD2 matches 7 bases. V trimming: 1 base; J trimming: 0 bases; junction bases outside the gene matches: 0. The CDR3 spans 14 residues. CDR1 is LGHNA and CDR2 is YSLEER in the germline V gene.

This clonotype has ten or more counts. J is TRBJ2-3 and V is TRBV5-1; D may correspond to TRBD1 or TRBD2 (5 bases each). Trimming took off 4 bases at V and 2 bases at J, with 17 bases between the two ends. The CDR3 totals 16 residues. Germline V gives CDR1 SGHRS, CDR2 YFSETQ. The CDR3, as DNA: TGCGCCAGCAGCCCCGGGGCGCTGGGTATCACAGATACGCAGTATTTT. This gives the protein CASSPGALGITDTQYF.

This clonotype was recorded many times. The V and J genes are TRBV12-3 or TRBV12-4 and TRBJ2-1, with D unclear. V dropped 3 bases and J dropped 6 bases, with 12 bases sitting between them. The CDR3 consists of 14 residues. CDR3 in DNA: TGTGCCAGCAGTTTTTCCGTAGGGCTCAATGAGCAGTTCTTC. Translation gives CASSFSVGLNEQFF.

Regarding this clonotype: This may be a read error, as it is one base from a much larger clone. The chain is built from TRBV27 and TRBJ2-3, with 10 bases identical to TRBD1. CDR1 is MNHEY, CDR2 SMNVEV, per germline (reference sequence). The CDR3 consists of 16 residues. The V gene end was trimmed by 3 bases and the J gene end by 6 bases; junction bases not matched to a gene: 9. CDR3 region: CASSFPGQGHSDTQYF. The CDR3, as DNA: TGTGCCAGCAGTTTCCCGGGACAGGGGCATTCTGATACGCAGTATTTT.

This clonotype was observed many times. This sequence joins TRBV5-6 and TRBJ2-7; 8 bases match TRBD2. V lost 6 bases, J lost 6 bases, and 5 bases stayed unmatched. CDR1 is SGHDT and CDR2 is YYEEEE in the germline V gene. The length of the CDR3 is 12 residues. The CDR3 spells CASTSGGVEQYF. The CDR3 region has the DNA TGTGCCAGCACCTCCGGGGGGGTCGAGCAGTACTTC. Based on the CDR3 plus reference TRBV5-6 and TRBJ2-7, the full variable domain is DAGVTQSPTHLIKTRGQQVTLRCSPKSGHDTVSWYQQALGQGPQFIFQYYEEEERQRGNFPDRFSGHQFPNYSSELNVNALLLGDSALYLCASTSGGVEQYFGPGTRLTVT.

This clonotype has a count of ten or more. V gene TRBV6-1 combines with J gene TRBJ1-2; 7 bases map to TRBD1. The junction had 6 bases not matched to a gene; V was cut back by 3 bases and J by 5 bases. Per the germline V gene, CDR1 is MNHNS and CDR2 is SASEGT. This CDR3 region has 14 residues. As DNA, the CDR3 is TGTGCCAGCAGTGACCACCCACAGGGGTATGGCTACACCTTC. It is translated as CASSDHPQGYGYTF.

This clonotype was detected many times. This rearrangement joins TRBV7-2 to TRBJ2-1; no clear D. The length of the CDR3 is 14 residues. Germline V CDR1 and CDR2: SGHTA, FQGNSA. V lost 1 base and J 6 bases, leaving 10 bases between the germline ends. CDR3 loop: CASSLGRASNEQFF. In nucleotides, the CDR3 is TGTGCCAGCAGCTTAGGCCGAGCATCCAATGAGCAGTTCTTC.

V gene TRBV2 combines with J gene TRBJ2-1, with 12 bases fitting TRBD2. V lost 3 bases, J lost 3 bases, and 9 bases stayed unmatched. This CDR3 is 18 amino acids long. The germline V gene has CDR1 SNHLY and CDR2 FYNNEI. The CDR3, as DNA: TGTGCCAGCAGTGAGCAGTCTAGCGGGAGGGGGATCTACAATGAGCAGTTCTTC. Translating it yields CASSEQSSGRGIYNEQFF.

This clonotype was observed at least ten times. The V gene is TRBV20-1, the J gene TRBJ2-7; possibly TRBD1 for D (5 bases). Germline values: CDR1 DFQATT, CDR2 SNEGSKA (reference sequence). V was clipped by 3 bases and J by 2 bases, with 17 bases between them. The CDR3 is made up of 15 amino acids. The CDR3 reads CSASLQGKVPYEQYF. Written as DNA, the CDR3 is TGCAGTGCTAGCCTTCAGGGAAAGGTTCCCTACGAGCAGTACTTC.

This clonotype was seen many times. The rearrangement links TRBV29-1 to TRBJ2-3; 11 nucleotides match TRBD2. The germline V gene encodes CDR1 SQVTM and CDR2 ANQGSEA. V lost 6 bases to trimming and J lost 1 base; unmatched junction nucleotides: 6. This CDR3 region has 15 residues. CDR3 DNA: TGCAGCGTCCCTACTAGCGGGAGTGGCACAGATACGCAGTATTTT. It specifies CSVPTSGSGTDTQYF.

In this sample, this clonotype turned up many times. The V and J genes are TRBV20-1 and TRBJ2-1; D is possibly TRBD1 (5 bases). The CDR3 extends over 15 amino acids. Germline CDR1 DFQATT, CDR2 SNEGSKA (reference sequence). V was trimmed by 3 bases and J by 0 bases, leaving 12 bases between them. The CDR3 loop reads CSASAGHNSYNEQFF. The CDR3 DNA reads TGCAGTGCTAGTGCCGGACACAACTCCTACAATGAGCAGTTCTTC.

This clonotype has at least ten counts. This chain connects TRBV6-2 or TRBV6-3 to TRBJ2-1; D is perhaps TRBD1 or TRBD2 (5 bases each). This CDR3 is built from 15 residues. Looked up from germline, CDR1 is MNHEY and CDR2 is SVGEGT. Trimming removed 0 bases at V and 10 bases at J, with 16 bases between. The CDR3 nucleotides are TGTGCCAGCAGTTACTCCAGGGACGGTCTAGGGGAGCAGTTCTTC. Amino acid sequence: CASSYSRDGLGEQFF.

V is TRBV15 and J is TRBJ2-2; D gene uncertain. In germline, CDR1 is LNHNV, CDR2 YYDKDF (reference sequence). The CDR3 runs 15 residues. Trimming stripped 3 bases from V and 3 bases from J, with 11 bases between. The CDR3 reads CATSSLRVYTGELFF. CDR3 DNA sequence: TGTGCCACCAGCAGCCTCCGGGTCTACACCGGGGAGCTGTTTTTT. The full variable domain, its missing parts supplied by reference TRBV15 and TRBJ2-2, is DAMVIQNPRYQVTQFGKPVTLSCSQTLNHNVMYWYQQKSSQAPKLLFHYYDKDFNNEADTPDNFQSRRPNTSFCFLDIRSPGLGDTAMYLCATSSLRVYTGELFFGEGSRLTVL.

The sample holds a few counts of this clonotype. This chain uses TRBV5-1 with TRBJ1-1; the D is unclear. Trimming cost V 0 bases and J 1 base, with 7 bases left between them. The CDR3 covers 14 residues. The V gene's germline CDR1 is SGHRS and CDR2 YFSETQ. The CDR3 nucleotides are TGCGCCAGCAGCTTGGACATCCGGAACACTGAAGCTTTCTTT. This encodes CASSLDIRNTEAFF.

The gene calls are TRBV2 and TRBJ2-1; TRBD1 matches at 7 bases. Per germline, CDR1 SNHLY and CDR2 FYNNEI. Trimming at V came to 3 bases and at J to 2 bases, leaving 1 base not matched to a gene. The length of the CDR3 is 14 residues. The CDR3: CASSDRGTYNEQFF. DNA of the CDR3: TGTGCCAGCAGTGACAGGGGGACCTACAATGAGCAGTTCTTC. Looking up the rest from reference TRBV2 and TRBJ2-1 gives the full variable domain: EPEVTQTPSHQVTQMGQEVILRCVPISNHLYFYWYRQILGQKVEFLVSFYNNEISEKSEIFDDQFSVERPDGSNFTLKIRSTKLEDSAMYFCASSDRGTYNEQFFGPGTRLTVL.

This clonotype was detected ten times or more. J is TRBJ2-1 and V is TRBV7-2, with 12 bases matching TRBD2. J gave up 6 bases and V 5 bases, and 5 bases lay outside the gene matches. The CDR3 runs to 15 residues. Germline V CDR1 and CDR2: SGHTA, FQGNSA. This chain's CDR3 is CASSRLAGVFNEQFF. CDR3 nucleotides: TGTGCCAGCAGCCGACTAGCGGGGGTGTTCAATGAGCAGTTCTTC.

This clonotype has a count of ten or more. The J gene is TRBJ2-7, the V gene TRBV28, with TRBD2 matching over 9 bases. CDR3 length: 15 amino acids. The J segment lost 4 bases and the V segment lost 2 bases, leaving 6 bases of the junction unmatched. Germline CDR1 and CDR2: MDHEN and SYDVKM. Here the CDR3 reads CASSLPSGRRYEQYF. The CDR3 bases are TGTGCCAGCAGTTTACCAAGCGGGAGGAGGTACGAGCAGTACTTC.

This clonotype was found many times. This chain uses TRBV29-1 with TRBJ2-7, with TRBD1 as a possible D gene (6 bases). The V end was cut by 2 bases, the J end by 2 bases, with 10 bases between. There are 13 residues in the CDR3. Germline V gene lookup returns CDR1 SQVTM and CDR2 ANQGSEA. The CDR3 loop is CSVEQDSPYEQYF. DNA of the CDR3: TGCAGCGTTGAACAGGACAGCCCCTACGAGCAGTACTTC.

This chain links TRBV30 with TRBJ2-3, with D possibly being TRBD2 (7 bases). Germline V lookup: CDR1 GTSNPN, CDR2 SVGIG (reference sequence). This CDR3 region has 14 residues. For the CDR3, the DNA is TGTGCTTCCCGGGTCCGGGGGGCCACAGATACGCAGTATTTT. This translates into CASRVRGATDTQYF.

This clonotype counts as medium-sized. The gene calls are TRBV7-9 and TRBJ2-2; the D gene is possibly TRBD1 (6 bases). The CDR3 runs 15 residues. Germline CDR1 SEHNR, CDR2 FQNEAQ (reference sequence). Trimming took off 5 bases at V and 4 bases at J, with 14 bases between the two ends. CDR3: CASSIRQAGTGELFF. The CDR3 DNA follows: TGTGCCAGCAGCATCAGACAGGCAGGCACCGGGGAGCTGTTTTTT. Complete variable domain (other parts from reference TRBV7-9 and TRBJ2-2): DTGVSQNPRHKITKRGQNVTFRCDPISEHNRLYWYRQTLGQGPEFLTYFQNEAQLEKSRLLSDRFSAERPKGSFSTLEIQRTEQGDSAMYLCASSIRQAGTGELFFGEGSRLTVL.